A selection of T cell receptor beta chains follows, all from one sample in a study of cytomegalovirus exposure and HLA in healthy donors. Generated by immunoSEQ multiplex PCR, the TCRdb table keeps only in-frame clones and is missing some. This sample yields 160,000 or so clones, of which over 75% are seen a single time; 1.3% to 1.5% belongs to the top ten. The sequencing input was PBMCs. All receptors come from a woman aged 25 to 39 in good health and CMV-seronegative. Each CDR3 is given with its conserved first and last residue. The order of the fields is CDR3 protein, CDR3 DNA, V gene, D gene, clone size, J gene. A D gene is named only where the DNA matches it firmly. The size entry is marked missing in some rows and otherwise reads once, few, many or a size class.

CDR3aa: CASSVAGGTGELFF
CDR3nt: TGTGCCAGCAGTGTAGCGGGGGGCACCGGGGAGCTGTTTTTT
v_gene: TRBV6-4
d_gene: TRBD2
abundance: .
j_gene: TRBJ2-2

CDR3aa: CASSLPGHNYQPQHF
CDR3nt: TGTGCCAGTAGTCTCCCCGGACATAATTACCAGCCCCAGCATTTT
v_gene: TRBV19
d_gene: .
abundance: .
j_gene: TRBJ1-5

CDR3aa: CASSLLGQGAYEQYF
CDR3nt: TGTGCCAGCAGTTTATTGGGACAGGGAGCCTACGAGCAGTACTTC
v_gene: TRBV27
d_gene: TRBD1
abundance: .
j_gene: TRBJ2-7

CDR3aa: CASSPSAGGGFQETQYF
CDR3nt: TGTGCCAGCAGCCCCTCAGCGGGCGGGGGGTTCCAAGAGACCCAGTACTTC
v_gene: TRBV4-2
d_gene: TRBD2
abundance: .
j_gene: TRBJ2-5

CDR3aa: CASSLEGLAAEQFF
CDR3nt: TGTGCCAGCAGTCTAGAAGGGCTAGCAGCTGAGCAGTTCTTC
v_gene: TRBV2
d_gene: .
abundance: .
j_gene: TRBJ2-1

CDR3aa: CASSLEAGRGQPQHF
CDR3nt: TGTGCCAGCAGCTTGGAGGCGGGGCGGGGTCAGCCCCAGCATTTT
v_gene: TRBV5-5
d_gene: .
abundance: .
j_gene: TRBJ1-5

CDR3aa: CASSKPGTTNTEAFF
CDR3nt: TGTGCCAGCAGCAAACCAGGGACAACTAACACTGAAGCTTTCTTT
v_gene: TRBV21-1
d_gene: .
abundance: few
j_gene: TRBJ1-1

CDR3aa: CATGSRADSPLHF
CDR3nt: TGTGCCACTGGTAGCAGGGCCGATTCACCCCTCCACTTT
v_gene: TRBV19
d_gene: .
abundance: .
j_gene: TRBJ1-6

CDR3aa: CASCNPQGNTIYF
CDR3nt: TGTGCCAGCTGTAATCCTCAGGGAAACACCATATATTTT
v_gene: TRBV6-5
d_gene: .
abundance: .
j_gene: TRBJ1-3

CDR3aa: CASYMNTEAFF
CDR3nt: TGTGCCAGCTACATGAACACTGAAGCTTTCTTT
v_gene: TRBV6-5
d_gene: .
abundance: .
j_gene: TRBJ1-1

CDR3aa: CASIGLATYEQYF
CDR3nt: TGTGCCAGCATCGGACTTGCGACCTACGAGCAGTACTTC
v_gene: TRBV6-1
d_gene: .
abundance: .
j_gene: TRBJ2-7

CDR3aa: CASSRSLGDRGIGNTIYF
CDR3nt: TGTGCCAGCAGCCGATCGTTAGGGGACAGGGGAATTGGAAACACCATATATTTT
v_gene: TRBV7-6
d_gene: TRBD1
abundance: .
j_gene: TRBJ1-3

CDR3aa: CASSAPQGMAAEAFF
CDR3nt: TGTGCCAGCAGCGCCCCCCAGGGGATGGCCGCTGAAGCTTTCTTT
v_gene: TRBV5-4
d_gene: .
abundance: .
j_gene: TRBJ1-1

CDR3aa: CASSSYDRWYTDTQYF
CDR3nt: TGTGCCAGCAGCTCCTATGACAGGTGGTACACAGATACGCAGTATTTT
v_gene: TRBV7-9
d_gene: .
abundance: .
j_gene: TRBJ2-3

CDR3aa: CASSQDERTGFSYNEQFF
CDR3nt: TGTGCCAGCAGCCAAGATGAGAGGACAGGGTTTTCCTACAATGAGCAGTTCTTC
v_gene: TRBV14
d_gene: TRBD1
abundance: .
j_gene: TRBJ2-1

CDR3aa: CASRGQGGGQPQHF
CDR3nt: TGTGCCAGCAGAGGACAGGGGGGAGGACAGCCCCAGCATTTT
v_gene: TRBV6-1
d_gene: TRBD1
abundance: .
j_gene: TRBJ1-5

CDR3aa: CASSIPDRGAAGYTF
CDR3nt: TGTGCCAGCAGCATCCCGGACAGGGGAGCTGCTGGCTACACCTTC
v_gene: TRBV5-6
d_gene: TRBD1
abundance: .
j_gene: TRBJ1-2

CDR3aa: CASSPSLGQGEEQYF
CDR3nt: TGTGCCAGCTCACCAAGTTTGGGACAGGGAGAAGAGCAGTACTTC
v_gene: TRBV18
d_gene: TRBD1
abundance: .
j_gene: TRBJ2-7

CDR3aa: CASSPRQGLNYNSPLHF
CDR3nt: TGTGCCAGTAGTCCCCGACAGGGTCTAAACTATAATTCACCCCTCCACTTT
v_gene: TRBV19
d_gene: TRBD1
abundance: .
j_gene: TRBJ1-6

CDR3aa: CASSYRGPVDTQYF
CDR3nt: TGTGCCAGCAGCTACAGGGGCCCCGTCGATACGCAGTATTTT
v_gene: TRBV9
d_gene: TRBD1
abundance: .
j_gene: TRBJ2-3

CDR3aa: CASSLAAAAINEKLFF
CDR3nt: TGCGCCAGCAGCTTGGCCGCGGCAGCCATTAATGAAAAACTGTTTTTT
v_gene: TRBV5-1
d_gene: .
abundance: .
j_gene: TRBJ1-4

CDR3aa: CASSERTGYSSGYTF
CDR3nt: TGTGCCAGCAGTGAGAGGACAGGCTATTCTAGCGGCTACACCTTC
v_gene: TRBV2
d_gene: TRBD1
abundance: .
j_gene: TRBJ1-2

CDR3aa: CASRLAGGPNEQFF
CDR3nt: TGTGCCAGCAGGCTAGCGGGGGGGCCCAATGAGCAGTTCTTC
v_gene: TRBV27
d_gene: TRBD2
abundance: .
j_gene: TRBJ2-1

CDR3aa: CASSYGFDGGGTEAFF
CDR3nt: TGTGCCAGCAGTTACGGCTTCGACGGGGGAGGCACTGAAGCTTTCTTT
v_gene: TRBV6-5
d_gene: .
abundance: .
j_gene: TRBJ1-1

CDR3aa: CASSPNRGVDEQYF
CDR3nt: TGTGCCAGCTCACCAAATCGAGGAGTGGACGAGCAGTACTTC
v_gene: TRBV18
d_gene: .
abundance: .
j_gene: TRBJ2-7

CDR3aa: CASSLAVTGNSPLHF
CDR3nt: TGTGCCAGCAGCTTAGCCGTGACAGGGAATTCACCCCTCCACTTT
v_gene: TRBV7-9
d_gene: TRBD1
abundance: .
j_gene: TRBJ1-6

CDR3aa: CASSLGGQGNNEQFF
CDR3nt: TGCGCCAGCAGCTTGGGGGGGCAGGGCAACAATGAGCAGTTCTTC
v_gene: TRBV5-1
d_gene: .
abundance: .
j_gene: TRBJ2-1

CDR3aa: CASSEPEGPEGNQPQHF
CDR3nt: TGCGCCAGCAGTGAGCCGGAGGGCCCCGAGGGGAATCAGCCCCAGCATTTT
v_gene: TRBV10-1
d_gene: .
abundance: .
j_gene: TRBJ1-5

CDR3aa: CASSEPGTEQFF
CDR3nt: TGTGCCAGCAGTGAACCCGGGACAGAGCAGTTCTTC
v_gene: TRBV25-1
d_gene: .
abundance: .
j_gene: TRBJ2-1

CDR3aa: CASSLDSAHNSPLHF
CDR3nt: TGTGCCAGCAGCCTTGACAGCGCTCATAATTCACCCCTCCACTTT
v_gene: TRBV9
d_gene: .
abundance: .
j_gene: TRBJ1-6

CDR3aa: CASSGSQETQYF
CDR3nt: TGTGCCAGCTCGGGTAGCCAAGAGACCCAGTACTTC
v_gene: TRBV6-6
d_gene: .
abundance: .
j_gene: TRBJ2-5

CDR3aa: CASSRETTYEQYF
CDR3nt: TGTGCCAGCAGTCGGGAGACTACCTACGAGCAGTACTTC
v_gene: TRBV6-6
d_gene: .
abundance: many
j_gene: TRBJ2-7

CDR3aa: CASSSYRDANTGELFF
CDR3nt: TGTGCCAGCAGCTCCTACAGGGACGCGAACACCGGGGAGCTGTTTTTT
v_gene: TRBV7-9
d_gene: .
abundance: .
j_gene: TRBJ2-2

CDR3aa: CSVEDYFEQYF
CDR3nt: TGCAGCGTTGAAGATTATTTCGAGCAGTACTTC
v_gene: TRBV29-1
d_gene: .
abundance: .
j_gene: TRBJ2-7

CDR3aa: CASSGGGTSGGKTGELFF
CDR3nt: TGCGCCAGCAGCGGCGGGGGGACTAGCGGGGGAAAGACCGGGGAGCTGTTTTTT
v_gene: TRBV5-1
d_gene: TRBD2
abundance: .
j_gene: TRBJ2-2

CDR3aa: CASSYSTVNTEAFF
CDR3nt: TGTGCCAGCAGTTACTCGACAGTAAACACTGAAGCTTTCTTT
v_gene: TRBV6-6
d_gene: .
abundance: .
j_gene: TRBJ1-1

CDR3aa: CASSQGQSSYNSPLHF
CDR3nt: TGTGCCAGCAGCCAAGGACAGAGCTCCTATAATTCACCCCTCCACTTT
v_gene: TRBV7-6
d_gene: .
abundance: .
j_gene: TRBJ1-6

CDR3aa: CASHPGSSYEQYF
CDR3nt: TGTGCCAGCCACCCGGGGTCATCCTACGAGCAGTACTTC
v_gene: TRBV2
d_gene: .
abundance: once
j_gene: TRBJ2-7

CDR3aa: CASSDEGSESQETQYF
CDR3nt: TGTGCCAGCAGCGACGAGGGCAGCGAGAGTCAAGAGACCCAGTACTTC
v_gene: TRBV2
d_gene: .
abundance: .
j_gene: TRBJ2-5

CDR3aa: CASSGSEQPQHF
CDR3nt: TGTGCCAGCAGTGGGAGTGAGCAGCCCCAGCATTTT
v_gene: TRBV2
d_gene: .
abundance: .
j_gene: TRBJ1-5

CDR3aa: CASSQFGPGPYARETQYF
CDR3nt: TGCGCCAGCAGCCAATTCGGCCCAGGGCCCTATGCCCGAGAGACCCAGTACTTC
v_gene: TRBV4-1
d_gene: .
abundance: .
j_gene: TRBJ2-5

CDR3aa: CAWSLQGRTEAFF
CDR3nt: TGTGCCTGGAGCTTACAGGGGAGGACTGAAGCTTTCTTT
v_gene: TRBV30
d_gene: TRBD1
abundance: .
j_gene: TRBJ1-1

CDR3aa: CASSLMGAPNTIYF
CDR3nt: TGCGCCAGCAGCTTGATGGGGGCCCCGAACACCATATATTTT
v_gene: TRBV5-1
d_gene: .
abundance: .
j_gene: TRBJ1-3

CDR3aa: CASSLTFGWAYGYTF
CDR3nt: TGTGCCAGCAGCCTAACTTTCGGATGGGCTTATGGCTACACCTTC
v_gene: TRBV14
d_gene: .
abundance: .
j_gene: TRBJ1-2